The text below deals with one T cell receptor (beta chain). Its antigen is currently unknown. This specimen comes from a study of CD8 T cells in Susac syndrome. Whole-study results and caveats: No clonal expansion appeared among CD4+ T cells in Susac patients.

Sequencing targeted TCR beta in blood CD8+ and CD4+ T cells. TEMRA cells were FACS-enriched, while CD8+ and CD4+ T cells were negatively isolated. Roughly 0.45 to 1 ug RNA was reverse transcribed with random hexamers. TCRdb passed the immunoSEQ multiplex PCR reads through MiXCR, listing each CDR3 protein once. The sample includes roughly 220,000 distinct CDR3 sequences, about 94% of them seen just once. V lost 3 bases, J lost 1 base, and 11 bases lay in between. The CDR3 length is 15 residues. This chain uses TRBV12-3 or TRBV12-4 with TRBJ2-3, with D perhaps being TRBD1 or TRBD2 (6 bases each). This receptor was obtained from a human donor with Susac syndrome. The source material was CD4+ T cells from PBMCs. The CDR3 loop reads CASSLGGRGTDTQYF. The DNA of the CDR3 is TGTGCCAGCAGTTTGGGGGGCCGGGGCACAGATACGCAGTATTTT.